This T cell receptor (beta chain) was recorded in a study of T cells after yellow fever vaccination. Using its own MiXCR run on the 5' RACE reads, TCRdb lists one record per CDR3 protein. The sample comprises over 70,000 distinct CDR3 sequences, 7.5% to 8% of which are singletons, and about two fifths rests with the top ten. This clonotype was counted between two and nine times. Germline V gene lookup returns CDR1 LGHNA and CDR2 YSLEER. This CDR3 has 15 amino acids. V was trimmed by 4 bases and J by 3 bases, leaving 15 bases between them. The sequence came from a man aged 30-40 years who received the YFV17D yellow fever vaccine. Sequenced here: CD8+ T cells sorted from PBMCs, sampled on the day of the yellow fever booster vaccination. This chain links TRBV4-3 with TRBJ1-2; no firm D call. The CDR3 here is CASSRAMGLDYGYTF. The CDR3, as DNA: TGCGCCAGCAGCCGCGCCATGGGATTGGACTATGGCTACACCTTC.